The 29 T cell receptor beta chains in this list originate from one sample, sequenced in a study of OX40 agonist ivuxolimab in advanced cancers. The table came from immunoSEQ multiplex PCR; TCRdb's copy has only in-frame clones and leaves some out. The sample records roughly 88,000 clones, 80% to 90% being singletons. The specimen was CD4+ or CD8+ T cells sorted from blood, collected in a trial of the OX40 agonist ivuxolimab. The receptors derive from an adult with an advanced solid tumor such as melanoma, head and neck, liver or kidney cancer.

This chain joins TRBV7-8 and TRBJ2-1; 9 bases match TRBD2. CDR1 and CDR2 from the germline V gene are SGHVS and FQNEAQ. Trimming cost V 1 base and J 7 bases; bases outside gene matches: 8. CDR3 length: 16 residues. CDR3 nucleotides: TGTGCCAGCAGCTTAGGCGGGAGGGCCTCTTATAATGAGCAGTTCTTC. This sequence encodes CASSLGGRASYNEQFF. Looking up the rest from reference TRBV7-8 and TRBJ2-1 gives the full variable domain: GAGVSQSPRYKVAKRGQDVALRCDPISGHVSLFWYQQALGQGPEFLTYFQNEAQLDKSGLPSDRFFAERPEGSVSTLKIQRTQQEDSAVYLCASSLGGRASYNEQFFGPGTRLTVL.

The V call is TRBV18, the J call TRBJ1-3, with a possible D match to TRBD1 (5 bases). Germline V gene sequence: CDR1 KGHSH, CDR2 LQKENI. The CDR3 is 17 residues long. V lost 0 bases to trimming and J lost 0 bases, with 12 bases between them. The CDR3 loop reads CASSPPGGRSSGNTIYF. CDR3 coding DNA: TGTGCCAGCTCACCACCGGGGGGACGGAGCTCTGGAAACACCATATATTTT.

The CDR3 here is CASSQDHGTDTQYF. The CDR3 nucleotides are TGCGCCAGCAGCCAAGATCATGGCACAGATACGCAGTATTTT. The chain recombines TRBV4-1 with TRBJ2-3; D unresolved. The length of the CDR3 is 14 residues. The V end was cut by 0 bases, the J end by 1 base, with 5 bases between. Germline lookup yields CDR1 MGHRA and CDR2 YSYEKL.

The CDR3: CASSESGSLAYNEQFF. As DNA, the CDR3 is TGTGCCAGCAGTGAAAGCGGGAGCCTCGCCTACAATGAGCAGTTCTTC. The V and J genes are TRBV6-1 and TRBJ2-1; 8 positions agree with TRBD2. Germline CDR1 MNHNS, CDR2 SASEGT. The CDR3 length is 16 residues. Trimming at V came to 2 bases and at J to 2 bases, leaving 5 bases not matched to a gene.

The chain couples TRBV30 to TRBJ2-1; D may be TRBD2 (5 bases). Trimming removed 1 base from V and 6 bases from J, with 10 bases in between. CDR1 and CDR2 from the germline V gene are GTSNPN and SVGIG (reference sequence). The CDR3 is 13 amino acids. The CDR3 DNA follows: TGTGCCTGGAGTGAGCGGCAGCCCAATGAGCAGTTCTTC. Protein sequence: CAWSERQPNEQFF.

The J gene is TRBJ2-5, the V gene TRBV19; no clear D. The CDR3 is made up of 15 amino acids. Germline V gives CDR1 LNHDA, CDR2 SQIVND (reference sequence). Trimming took off 1 base at V and 0 bases at J, with 9 bases between the two ends. For the CDR3, the DNA is TGTGCCAGTAGTATAGGAACGAGGTACCAAGAGACCCAGTACTTC. Encoded protein: CASSIGTRYQETQYF.

The rearrangement joins TRBV5-1 to TRBJ2-5; 8 nucleotides align to TRBD2. The germline gives CDR1 SGHRS, CDR2 YFSETQ. The CDR3 runs 14 residues. Trimming removed 7 bases from V and 2 bases from J; junction bases left unmatched: 7. The CDR3 DNA reads TGCGCCAGCGGCACTAGCGGAGAACAAGAGACCCAGTACTTC. It codes for CASGTSGEQETQYF.

As to this clone: The identical CDR3 is also encoded by other nucleotide sequences in the sample. The chain is built from TRBV5-6 and TRBJ2-5, with TRBD2 matching 10 bases. Germline V gives CDR1 SGHDT, CDR2 YYEEEE. CDR3 size: 16 residues. Germline trimming cut 0 bases from V and 3 bases from J; bases unmatched to any gene: 5. The CDR3 protein is CASSLAGTSAKETQYF. As DNA, the CDR3 is TGTGCCAGCAGCTTGGCCGGGACTAGCGCTAAAGAGACCCAGTACTTC.

The V gene is TRBV7-2, the J gene TRBJ2-1; D uncertain. This CDR3 is built from 11 residues. V was shortened by 2 bases and J by 8 bases, with 4 bases between the two germline ends. In germline, CDR1 is SGHTA, CDR2 FQGNSA. CDR3 nucleotide sequence: TGTGCCAGCAGCTTAACCTATGAGCAGTTCTTC. Protein product: CASSLTYEQFF.

V and J are TRBV7-2 and TRBJ2-3, with a weak D call TRBD2 (6 bases). Per germline, CDR1 SGHTA and CDR2 FQGNSA. The CDR3 consists of 15 residues. The germline V and J ends were trimmed by 6 bases and 0 bases, with 13 bases remaining between them. CDR3 sequence: CASRSTSLSTDTQYF. In nucleotides, the CDR3 is TGTGCCAGCAGGTCAACTAGCTTGAGCACAGATACGCAGTATTTT. The complete variable domain, with remaining parts taken from reference TRBV7-2 and TRBJ2-3, reads GAGVSQSPSNKVTEKGKDVELRCDPISGHTALYWYRQSLGQGLEFLIYFQGNSAPDKSGLPSDRFSAERTGGSVSTLTIQRTQQEDSAVYLCASRSTSLSTDTQYFGPGTRLTVL.

V gene TRBV19 combines with J gene TRBJ2-5; 10 nucleotides match TRBD1. The J call could be wrong; TRBJ2-7 is a better fit for the DNA end. The CDR3 totals 14 residues. CDR1 is LNHDA, CDR2 SQIVND, per germline (reference sequence). The CDR3 is CASSITGTGDEQYF. DNA for the CDR3: TGTGCCAGTAGTATAACCGGGACAGGGGACGAGCAGTACTTC.

The table lists this clone with a count of one. This chain joins TRBV5-1 and TRBJ2-3; tentatively, D is TRBD2 (6 bases). The germline CDR1 and CDR2 sequences are SGHRS and YFSETQ. The CDR3 loop spans 14 amino acids. V lost 4 bases and J lost 1, with 10 bases in between. The DNA for the CDR3 is TGCGCCAGCAGCGGGGCTAGCGGCACAGATACGCAGTATTTT. As protein: CASSGASGTDTQYF. Based on the CDR3 plus reference TRBV5-1 and TRBJ2-3, the full variable domain is KAGVTQTPRYLIKTRGQQVTLSCSPISGHRSVSWYQQTPGQGLQFLFEYFSETQRNKGNFPGRFSGRQFSNSRSEMNVSTLELGDSALYLCASSGASGTDTQYFGPGTRLTVL.

This rearrangement joins TRBV29-1 to TRBJ2-1; D gene unclear. The germline V gene has CDR1 SQVTM and CDR2 ANQGSEA. V was clipped by 3 bases and J by 0 bases, with 6 bases between them. The CDR3 runs 13 residues. The CDR3 protein is CSVDPSSYNEQFF. CDR3 in DNA: TGCAGCGTTGACCCTAGCTCCTACAATGAGCAGTTCTTC.

This CDR3 is CASSLVVSEQYV. The DNA of the CDR3 is TGTGCCAGCAGCTTAGTAGTGAGCGAGCAGTACGTC. J is TRBJ2-7 and V is TRBV11-2, with D unresolved. CDR1 is SGHAT and CDR2 is FQNNGV in the germline V gene. The V and J ends lost 1 base and 6 bases respectively, with 7 bases between them. The CDR3 sequence is 12 residues long.

The gene calls are TRBV19 and TRBJ2-3; D call uncertain. Per germline, CDR1 LNHDA and CDR2 SQIVND (reference sequence). The V end lost 5 bases, the J end lost 3 bases, and 9 bases lay between the germline ends. The CDR3 runs to 13 residues. For the CDR3, the DNA is TGTGCCAGTAGTGCGCGGATGACAGATACGCAGTATTTT. Amino acid sequence: CASSARMTDTQYF.

The chain couples TRBV5-6 to TRBJ1-1, with 7 positions matching TRBD1. In germline, CDR1 is SGHDT, CDR2 YYEEEE. CDR3 length: 14 amino acids. J lost 5 bases, V lost 0 bases, and 4 bases had no gene match. The CDR3 nucleotides are TGTGCCAGCAGCTTGGCCAACAGGGGAACTGAAGCTTTCTTT. This translates into CASSLANRGTEAFF.

V usage is TRBV5-1 and J usage is TRBJ2-3; a possible D gene is TRBD2 (5 bases). The CDR3 has 17 amino acids. V gave up 0 bases and J gave up 1 base, with 15 bases separating them. From germline, CDR1 is SGHRS and CDR2 YFSETQ. In DNA, the CDR3 is TGCGCCAGCAGCTTGGGGCAGGCTTGGGGAGGCACAGATACGCAGTATTTT. Protein product: CASSLGQAWGGTDTQYF.

The chain recombines TRBV6-5 with TRBJ1-2; D may be TRBD1 (6 bases). Germline lookup yields CDR1 MNHEY and CDR2 SVGAGI. The CDR3 consists of 14 residues. V was shortened by 5 bases and J by 4 bases, with 14 bases between the two germline ends. CDR3 sequence: CASSQRQERYGYTF. The CDR3 DNA is TGTGCCAGCAGTCAGAGACAGGAGCGCTATGGCTACACCTTC.

This chain joins TRBV11-2 and TRBJ1-4; no definite D call. CDR1 SGHAT and CDR2 FQNNGV come from the germline V gene. Trimming shortened V by 5 bases and J by 4 bases, and 11 bases separated the two germline ends. The CDR3 extends over 14 amino acids. This chain's CDR3 is CASSAPLHNEKLFF. For the CDR3, the DNA is TGTGCCAGCAGCGCCCCCTTACATAATGAAAAACTGTTTTTT.

The V call is TRBV6-5, the J call TRBJ2-7; 9 bases agree with TRBD1. In germline, CDR1 is MNHEY, CDR2 SVGAGI. Trimming cost V 6 bases and J 2 bases; bases outside gene matches: 5. The CDR3 covers 14 residues. This CDR3 reads CASRRGQGTYEQYV. CDR3 bases: TGTGCCAGCAGACGCGGACAGGGGACCTACGAGCAGTACGTC.

V and J are TRBV10-3 and TRBJ1-5, with D unclear. CDR1 ENHRY and CDR2 SYGVKD come from the germline V gene. V was cut by 5 bases and J by 6 bases, with 14 bases left in between. The CDR3 spans 14 residues. CDR3 in amino acids: CAISTSAASQPQHF. The CDR3 nucleotides read TGTGCCATCAGTACGTCGGCGGCTTCTCAGCCCCAGCATTTT.

The chain recombines TRBV18 with TRBJ1-1; 9 nucleotides match TRBD1. Losses at the gene ends were 1 base for V and 1 base for J; bases not matched to a gene: 13. CDR1 is KGHSH and CDR2 is LQKENI in the germline V gene. The CDR3 totals 19 residues. The CDR3 nucleotides are TGTGCCAGCTCACCACTCCAAGTCCCGGGACAGGGTTCGAACACTGAAGCTTTCTTT. This encodes CASSPLQVPGQGSNTEAFF.

This chain links TRBV19 with TRBJ1-1; D perhaps matches TRBD1 (5 bases). Looked up from germline, CDR1 is LNHDA and CDR2 is SQIVND (reference sequence). Trimming took 0 bases from V and 4 from J, leaving 9 bases between them. This CDR3 contains 14 residues. The CDR3 spells CASSIEAGITEAFF. The CDR3 bases are TGTGCCAGTAGTATAGAAGCAGGGATCACTGAAGCTTTCTTT.

The V call is TRBV9, the J call TRBJ2-2; 9 bases are shared with TRBD1. This CDR3 spans 16 amino acids. The germline V gene has CDR1 SGDLS and CDR2 YYNGEE. The ends lost 2 bases at V and 6 bases at J; junction bases unmatched: 8. The CDR3 nucleotides are TGTGCCAGCAGCGTCGAACCGGGACAGGGTTCCGGGGAGCTGTTTTTT. Translating gives CASSVEPGQGSGELFF. Full variable domain (missing parts from reference TRBV9 and TRBJ2-2): DSGVTQTPKHLITATGQRVTLRCSPRSGDLSVYWYQQSLDQGLQFLIQYYNGEERAKGNILERFSAQQFPDLHSELNLSSLELGDSALYFCASSVEPGQGSGELFFGEGSRLTVL.

CDR3 DNA: TGTGCCTGGAATGCGGGGACAGGGGGCTTTGGCAATCAGCCCCAGCATTTT. Its protein is CAWNAGTGGFGNQPQHF. The chain joins TRBV30 to TRBJ1-5, with 12 nucleotides matching TRBD1. Per germline, CDR1 GTSNPN and CDR2 SVGIG (reference sequence). Trimming took 4 bases from V and 2 from J; bases not matched to a gene: 9. The CDR3 runs 17 residues.

This chain joins TRBV28 and TRBJ2-7, with D unclear. Trimming pared 8 bases from V and 3 bases from J, leaving 11 bases between. The CDR3 runs 12 residues. In germline, CDR1 is MDHEN, CDR2 SYDVKM. The CDR3 here is CASHHRNYEQYF. In DNA, the CDR3 is TGTGCCAGCCATCACAGAAACTACGAGCAGTACTTC.

The rearrangement links TRBV28 to TRBJ1-5; 8 bases align to TRBD1. Trimming removed 6 bases from V and 4 bases from J; junction bases left unmatched: 5. The CDR3 is made up of 14 amino acids. The germline gives CDR1 MDHEN, CDR2 SYDVKM. The CDR3 nucleotides read TGTGCCAGCAGCCGGACAGGGTGGAATCAGCCCCAGCATTTT. It is translated as CASSRTGWNQPQHF.

The J gene is TRBJ2-5, the V gene TRBV19, with D perhaps matching TRBD1 (6 bases). The ends were cut back, 5 bases at V and 4 bases at J, with 17 bases in the middle. The length of the CDR3 is 15 residues. The V gene's germline CDR1 is LNHDA and CDR2 SQIVND (reference sequence). The CDR3 sequence: CASSPGTSMGETQYF. As DNA, the CDR3 is TGTGCCAGTAGTCCTGGGACATCGATGGGAGAGACCCAGTACTTC.

The chain's CDR3 is CSVVRPPLGTQYF. The CDR3 DNA sequence: TGCAGCGTTGTTCGGCCCCCTTTGGGTACGCAGTATTTT. The V call is TRBV29-1, the J call TRBJ2-3; no clear D. Germline CDR1 reads SQVTM; CDR2 reads ANQGSEA. This CDR3 contains 13 residues. Trimming left V 4 bases short and J 8 bases short, with 16 bases between.